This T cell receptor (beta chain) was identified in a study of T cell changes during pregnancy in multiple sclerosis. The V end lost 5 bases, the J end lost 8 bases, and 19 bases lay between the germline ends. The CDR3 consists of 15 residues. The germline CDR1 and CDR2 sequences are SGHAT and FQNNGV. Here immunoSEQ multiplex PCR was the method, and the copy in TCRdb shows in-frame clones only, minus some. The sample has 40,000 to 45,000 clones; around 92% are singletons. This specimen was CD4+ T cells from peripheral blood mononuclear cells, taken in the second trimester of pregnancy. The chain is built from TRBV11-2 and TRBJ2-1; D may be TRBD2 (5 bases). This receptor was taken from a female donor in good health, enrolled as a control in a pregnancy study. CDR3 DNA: TGTGCCAGCAGCCGGAGCGGTAGCTATATTGATGAGCAGTTCTTC. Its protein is CASSRSGSYIDEQFF.